Below, 21 T cell receptor beta chains from the same sample are listed, as sequenced in a study of cytomegalovirus exposure and HLA in healthy donors. This PCR relied on a set of 60 Vbeta primers and 13 Jbeta primers. Repertoires were generated with immunoSEQ multiplex PCR, while TCRdb's copy carries only in-frame clones and drops some. Among around 100,000 clones listed, around three quarters were seen once. The sample taken for sequencing was PBMCs. The source is a man aged 25-40 years in good health and CMV-seropositive.

This clone was observed a few times. This chain links TRBV28 with TRBJ1-1; TRBD1 aligns across 7 bases. Germline V gene data show CDR1 as MDHEN and CDR2 as SYDVKM. This CDR3 comprises 16 residues. The V segment lost 3 bases and the J segment 4 bases; nucleotides outside the gene matches: 11. CDR3 nucleotide sequence: TGTGCCAGCAGTTTCGCGACAGGGAGGAATAGCACTGAAGCTTTCTTT. This encodes CASSFATGRNSTEAFF.

V and J are TRBV27 and TRBJ2-7, with 8 bases matching TRBD1. Germline CDR1 MNHEY, CDR2 SMNVEV (reference sequence). J was trimmed by 2 bases and V by 4 bases; bases with no gene match: 4. The CDR3 runs to 14 residues. The chain's CDR3 is CASSWAGGPYEQYF. For the CDR3, the DNA is TGTGCCAGCAGTTGGGCAGGGGGCCCCTACGAGCAGTACTTC.

The chain uses TRBV5-1 and TRBJ2-3; D perhaps matches TRBD2 (6 bases). Deletions cut 4 bases from V and 4 bases from J, with 19 bases between. This CDR3 spans 16 amino acids. Germline V gene data show CDR1 as SGHRS and CDR2 as YFSETQ. As DNA, the CDR3 is TGCGCCAGCAGCCCCGGATCCGGGGGTTTGGCAGATACGCAGTATTTT. It specifies CASSPGSGGLADTQYF. The entire variable domain, with the rest obtained from reference TRBV5-1 and TRBJ2-3, is as follows: KAGVTQTPRYLIKTRGQQVTLSCSPISGHRSVSWYQQTPGQGLQFLFEYFSETQRNKGNFPGRFSGRQFSNSRSEMNVSTLELGDSALYLCASSPGSGGLADTQYFGPGTRLTVL.

This rearrangement joins TRBV9 to TRBJ2-1; D remains unclear. CDR3 length equals 14 residues. Per the germline V gene, CDR1 is SGDLS and CDR2 is YYNGEE. The V and J ends lost 4 bases and 1 base respectively, with 9 bases between them. CDR3 amino acids: CASSPIGSYNEQFF. The CDR3 DNA is TGTGCCAGCAGCCCCATCGGGTCCTACAATGAGCAGTTCTTC.

This clone was observed a few times. The chain carries TRBV4-1 and TRBJ2-7; TRBD1 matches 8 bases. The CDR3 sequence is 15 residues long. Trimming at V came to 3 bases and at J to 5 bases, leaving 9 bases not matched to a gene. In germline, CDR1 is MGHRA, CDR2 YSYEKL. The CDR3 loop is CASSHQGQGVDEQYF. In nucleotides, the CDR3 is TGCGCCAGCAGCCACCAAGGACAGGGTGTCGACGAGCAGTACTTC.

The chain employs TRBV6-5 and TRBJ2-5; 15 nucleotides match TRBD2. In germline, CDR1 is MNHEY, CDR2 SVGAGI. With V trimmed by 1 base and J by 5 bases, 2 bases remained unmatched. The CDR3 totals 16 residues. CDR3 coding DNA: TGTGCCAGCAGTTACTTGGGGACTAGCGGGGGGGAGACCCAGTACTTC. It codes for CASSYLGTSGGETQYF.

The chain uses TRBV7-9 and TRBJ1-2; 9 bases align to TRBD1. Trimming removed 1 base from V and 5 bases from J; junction bases left unmatched: 8. The CDR3 has 16 residues. Germline V gene lookup returns CDR1 SEHNR and CDR2 FQNEAQ (reference sequence). DNA for the CDR3: TGTGCCAGCAGCTTAGAGGGGACAGGGCGCTTTTATGGCTACACCTTC. Translation gives CASSLEGTGRFYGYTF.

This chain connects TRBV6-5 to TRBJ2-5; 8 bases are a match to TRBD2. J gave up 4 bases and V 10 bases, and 11 bases lay outside the gene matches. This CDR3 spans 14 amino acids. Germline V gene data show CDR1 as MNHEY and CDR2 as SVGAGI. The CDR3 DNA follows: TGTGCCACCTTACCCCGGGGGGGCGGAGAGACCCAGTACTTC. As protein: CATLPRGGGETQYF.

This clone showed up many times. The CDR3 region has the DNA TGTGCCAGCAAGCGGGAGCCGGGCACAGATACGCAGTATTTT. Encoded protein: CASKREPGTDTQYF. The genes are TRBV6-1 and TRBJ2-3, with 8 nucleotides matching TRBD2. Losses at the gene ends were 7 bases for V and 1 base for J; bases not matched to a gene: 4. CDR3 length: 14 amino acids. Germline V gives CDR1 MNHNS, CDR2 SASEGT.

J is TRBJ1-4 and V is TRBV15, with D uncertain. The CDR3 has 14 residues. The germline V gene encodes CDR1 LNHNV and CDR2 YYDKDF (reference sequence). The V gene lost 8 bases and the J gene lost 1 base, with 11 bases spanning the gap. CDR3 residues: CATSGVGTNEKLFF. CDR3 coding DNA: TGTGCCACCTCCGGGGTGGGAACTAATGAAAAACTGTTTTTT.

This clone was found once. The rearrangement uses TRBV7-9 and TRBJ2-2; the match to TRBD1 covers 8 bases. Per the germline V gene, CDR1 is SEHNR and CDR2 is FQNEAQ (reference sequence). This CDR3 contains 15 residues. J was trimmed by 2 bases and V by 6 bases; bases with no gene match: 5. CDR3 in amino acids: CASSSGQANTGELFF. Written as DNA, the CDR3 is TGTGCCAGCAGTTCGGGACAGGCTAACACCGGGGAGCTGTTTTTT.

The gene calls are TRBV28 and TRBJ2-4; 8 nucleotides agree with TRBD1. The V segment lost 3 bases and the J segment 7 bases; nucleotides outside the gene matches: 8. This CDR3 region has 15 residues. Germline V gives CDR1 MDHEN, CDR2 SYDVKM. CDR3 region: CASSLESGGRNIQYF. The CDR3 nucleotides read TGTGCCAGCAGTTTGGAGTCAGGGGGCAGGAACATTCAGTACTTC.

The V gene is TRBV11-3, the J gene TRBJ2-2; 10 bases fit TRBD1. The CDR3 covers 15 residues. Germline CDR1 and CDR2: SGHNT and YENEEA. V was clipped by 1 base and J by 6 bases; unmatched bases: 2. The CDR3 spells CASSLGQGAAGELFF. The CDR3 coding sequence is TGTGCCAGCAGCTTAGGACAGGGGGCTGCCGGGGAGCTGTTTTTT.

The rearrangement uses TRBV6-6 and TRBJ2-1, with D perhaps TRBD1 (5 bases). CDR1 and CDR2 from the germline V gene are MNHNY and SVGAGI (reference sequence). Trimming shortened V by 0 bases and J by 6 bases, and 9 bases separated the two germline ends. This CDR3 is built from 14 residues. CDR3 sequence reads: CASSYSQGVNEQFF. The CDR3 nucleotides read TGTGCCAGCAGTTACTCCCAGGGTGTCAATGAGCAGTTCTTC.

V usage is TRBV6-6 and J usage is TRBJ1-1; 9 bases agree with TRBD1. The germline V gene has CDR1 MNHNY and CDR2 SVGAGI (reference sequence). This CDR3 is built from 16 residues. V gave up 4 bases and J gave up 1 base; unmatched junction bases: 7. The CDR3 nucleotides are TGTGCCAGCAGTTCCGAGACAGGGGGAAGGAACACTGAAGCTTTCTTT. It is translated as CASSSETGGRNTEAFF.

The DNA of the CDR3 is TGTGCCAGCGGAGGCCAGCCAAATAATGAAAAACTGTTTTTT. This translates into CASGGQPNNEKLFF. The gene calls are TRBV5-4 and TRBJ1-4; D gene ambiguous. The CDR3 extends over 14 amino acids. Germline assignment: CDR1 SGHNT and CDR2 YYREEE (reference sequence). Deletions cut 7 bases from V and 4 bases from J, with 14 bases between. Combining the CDR3 with reference TRBV5-4 and TRBJ1-4 gives the whole variable domain ETGVTQSPTHLIKTRGQQVTLRCSSQSGHNTVSWYQQALGQGPQFIFQYYREEENGRGNFPPRFSGLQFPNYSSELNVNALELDDSALYLCASGGQPNNEKLFFGSGTQLSVL.

This clone appeared a few times. This chain links TRBV5-1 with TRBJ2-5; D unclear. Germline CDR1 is SGHRS and CDR2 is YFSETQ. CDR3 size: 15 residues. Trimming left V 4 bases short and J 1 base short, with 14 bases between. CDR3 sequence (DNA): TGCGCCAGCAGCGCCCCGGTTTCCTTCCAAGAGACCCAGTACTTC. Its protein product is CASSAPVSFQETQYF.

The chain couples TRBV29-1 to TRBJ2-7; 9 bases map to TRBD1. The CDR3 runs to 13 residues. The germline V gene encodes CDR1 SQVTM and CDR2 ANQGSEA. The V gene end was trimmed by 6 bases and the J gene end by 4 bases; junction bases not matched to a gene: 7. The CDR3 sequence: CSVRDREGYEQYF. The CDR3 DNA reads as TGCAGCGTCCGGGACAGGGAGGGGTACGAGCAGTACTTC.

This clone came up once. V is TRBV6-6 and J is TRBJ2-1; TRBD2 matches at 9 bases. The CDR3 is 15 residues long. CDR1 is MNHNY, CDR2 SVGAGI, per germline (reference sequence). The V and J ends lost 6 bases and 7 bases, in that order; junction bases with no gene match: 10. Here the CDR3 DNA reads TGTGCCAGCAGCCAGGGCGGGGGGGTGACTAATGAGCAGTTCTTC. As protein: CASSQGGGVTNEQFF.

This rearrangement joins TRBV19 to TRBJ1-2; 9 bases match TRBD1. V trimming: 5 bases; J trimming: 2 bases; junction bases outside the gene matches: 6. Germline V gives CDR1 LNHDA, CDR2 SQIVND (reference sequence). This CDR3 region has 15 residues. Written as DNA, the CDR3 is TGTGCCAGTAGTGCCGGGACAGGGAAAAACTATGGCTACACCTTC. Amino acid sequence: CASSAGTGKNYGYTF.

The chain employs TRBV2 and TRBJ2-5; TRBD2 matches at 7 bases. J was trimmed by 1 base and V by 3 bases; bases with no gene match: 5. The CDR3 is made up of 15 amino acids. Germline lookup yields CDR1 SNHLY and CDR2 FYNNEI. The CDR3, as DNA: TGTGCCAGCAGTGACGGGGGGACCCTCCAAGAGACCCAGTACTTC. This sequence encodes CASSDGGTLQETQYF.